This TCR beta chain comes out of a study of technical replicates of blood from a handful of donors. The CDR3 runs to 13 residues. Trimming removed 6 bases at V and 4 bases at J, with 12 bases between. CDR1 MNHNY and CDR2 SVGAGI come from the germline V gene (reference sequence). Some clones are missing from TCRdb's copy, which holds only in-frame ones; the method was immunoSEQ multiplex PCR. This sample has tens of thousands of clones, with 85% to 95% found just once. Sequenced sample: T cells isolated from PBMCs. The receptor comes from a human donor in good health. The chain joins TRBV6-6 to TRBJ1-2, with unresolved D. CDR3 DNA sequence: TGTGCCAGCAGGCCAGACAATCTCTATGGCTACACCTTC. Residues: CASRPDNLYGYTF.